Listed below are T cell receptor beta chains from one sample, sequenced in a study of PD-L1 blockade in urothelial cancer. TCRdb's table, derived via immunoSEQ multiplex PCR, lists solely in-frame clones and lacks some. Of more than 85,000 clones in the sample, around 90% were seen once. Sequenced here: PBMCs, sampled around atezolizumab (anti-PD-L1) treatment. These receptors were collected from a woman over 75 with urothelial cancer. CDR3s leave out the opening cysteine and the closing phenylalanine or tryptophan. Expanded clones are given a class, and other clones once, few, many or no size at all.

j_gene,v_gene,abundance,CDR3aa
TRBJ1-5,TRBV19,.,ASSTPDFRSNQPQH
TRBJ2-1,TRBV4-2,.,ASSHTSGSVNEQF
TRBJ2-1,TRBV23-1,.,ARGVRLYNEQF
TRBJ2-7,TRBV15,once,ATSSLRGYEQY
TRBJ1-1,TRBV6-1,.,ASREGLLFEAF
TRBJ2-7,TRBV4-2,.,ASSQGGLGYEQY
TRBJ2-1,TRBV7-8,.,ASSWTGNEQF
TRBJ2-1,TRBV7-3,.,ASSSGTDNEQF
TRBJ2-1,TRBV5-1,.,ASSAASGSNEQF
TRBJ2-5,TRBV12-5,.,ASGTGGPQETQY
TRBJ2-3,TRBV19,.,ASSLSWTSGRITDTQY
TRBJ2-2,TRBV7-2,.,ASSLVPTGGLNGELF
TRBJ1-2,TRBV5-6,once,ASSLGTGTYGYT
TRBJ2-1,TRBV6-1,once,ASSEWFLSSYNEQF
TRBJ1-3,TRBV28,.,ASTSFRGLVGNTIY
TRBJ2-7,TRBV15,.,ATSRDPGQDRSYEQY
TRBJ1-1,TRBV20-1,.,SAIGGVGAF
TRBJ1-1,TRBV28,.,ASSLNQGRTEAF
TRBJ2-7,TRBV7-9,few,ASSQSAGYEQY
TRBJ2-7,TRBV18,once,ASSPPNTSPYEQY
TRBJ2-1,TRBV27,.,ASSPAGTSSNEQF
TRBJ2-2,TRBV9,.,ASSANRLDGTGELF
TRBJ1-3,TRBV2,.,ASSPQGPNGNTIY
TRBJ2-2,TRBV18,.,ASRPSTVNTGELF
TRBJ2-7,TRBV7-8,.,ASSLGGGTLYEQY
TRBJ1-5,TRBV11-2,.,ASSLGLSQPQH
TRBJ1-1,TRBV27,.,ASSSGTEAF
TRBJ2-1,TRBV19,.,ASRRRIAGGPWNEQF
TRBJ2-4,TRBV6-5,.,ASTAEGGTKNIQY
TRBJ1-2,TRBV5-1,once,ASSSADRDNNYGYT
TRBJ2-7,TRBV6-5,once,ASSYSGTVSYEQY
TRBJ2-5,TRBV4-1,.,ASSQDRGQTVETQY
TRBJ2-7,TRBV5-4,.,ASSRGGGDSYEQY
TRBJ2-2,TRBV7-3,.,ASRPGIDGELF
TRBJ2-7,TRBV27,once,ASSLEGAGEQY
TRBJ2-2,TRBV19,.,ASSGGPATGELF
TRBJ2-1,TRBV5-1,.,ASTSTSGSSYNEQF
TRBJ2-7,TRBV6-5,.,ASSLAGSGYEQY
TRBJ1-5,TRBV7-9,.,ASSLVGSTGNQPQH
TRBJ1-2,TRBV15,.,ATSREAGTNYGYT
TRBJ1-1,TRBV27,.,ASLMNTEAF
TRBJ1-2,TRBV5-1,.,ASSPRGDSGLYGYT
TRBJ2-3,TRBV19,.,ASSISPAGDTQY
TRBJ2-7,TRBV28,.,ASTPALAVTYEQY
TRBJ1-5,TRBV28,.,ASTELLTDRNQPQH
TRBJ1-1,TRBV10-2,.,ASRGPGTGEPEAF
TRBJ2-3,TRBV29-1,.,SVYSTDTQY
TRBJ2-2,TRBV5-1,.,ASSLPSQGAGELF
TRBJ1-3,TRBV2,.,ASSDRGFTIY
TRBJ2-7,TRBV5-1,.,ASSPDRVGEQY
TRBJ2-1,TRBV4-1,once,ASSQDVPRAGGRNEQF
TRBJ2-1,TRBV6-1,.,ASSEQRGLSNEQF
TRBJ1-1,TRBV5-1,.,ASSPAGGTEAF
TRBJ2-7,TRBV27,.,ASSRGGPYEQY